This TCR beta chain was obtained from a study of shared clonotypes between healthy human individuals. Replicate PCRs run on sorted subsets employed approximately 0.2 ug DNA, about 27,000 T cell genomes. The authors' processing: ImmunoSEQ sequences covered only the junction and lacked quality scores; filtering therefore differed. Here immunoSEQ multiplex PCR was the method, and the copy in TCRdb shows in-frame clones only, minus some. For V, J and clone size, that table is used; D and trimming come from the DNA. The table records over 1.4 million clones, more than 95% of them present only once. This receptor was obtained from a man aged 25 to 45 in good health. The source material was naive CD4+ T cells sorted from blood. The sample's subset: CD45RA+ positively selected.

The CDR3 sequence is CASSLRNTGELFF. Here the CDR3 DNA reads TGTGCCAGCAGCCTTAGGAATACCGGGGAGCTGTTTTTT. The chain joins TRBV11-2 to TRBJ2-2; D remains unclear. Germline CDR1 is SGHAT and CDR2 is FQNNGV. The CDR3 extends over 13 amino acids. V was cut by 5 bases and J by 5 bases, with 9 bases left in between.